The 22 T cell receptor beta chains below come from one sample, sequenced in a study of metastatic and nonmetastatic thyroid tumors. Patients had received no treatment of any kind before thyroid surgery. TCRdb re-called clones via MiXCR from the PCR reads. Here the sample spans tens of thousands of clones, roughly a sixth being singletons. Sequenced material: blood. The source is a male donor with papillary thyroid cancer or a benign thyroid nodule (not recorded which). Some clones in this sample may be carry-over from other donors' samples.

This clone was seen repeatedly, ten times or more. A much larger clone sits a single nucleotide away, making a read error possible. The genes are TRBV30 and TRBJ2-7; no clear D gene. This CDR3 comprises 13 residues. From germline, CDR1 is GTSNPN and CDR2 SVGIG (reference sequence). The CDR3 loop reads CAWSSGHPYEQCF. DNA for the CDR3: TGTGCCTGGAGTTCTGGTCACCCCTACGAGCAGTGCTTC.

This clone appeared many times. The V call is TRBV2, the J call TRBJ2-3, with unresolved D. The CDR3 contains 16 residues. Trimming stripped 3 bases from V and 4 bases from J, with 17 bases between. Germline V gene data show CDR1 as SNHLY and CDR2 as FYNNEI. CDR3 loop: CASSDLAGLFPDTQYF. DNA of the CDR3: TGTGCCAGCAGTGATCTTGCAGGCCTTTTTCCAGATACGCAGTATTTT.

This clone was recorded at least ten times. The chain has TRBV29-1 and TRBJ1-4; tentatively, D is TRBD1 (5 bases). The CDR3 has 13 residues. V lost 4 bases, J lost 10 bases, and 16 bases lay in between. Germline V lookup: CDR1 SQVTM, CDR2 ANQGSEA. The CDR3 DNA reads as TGCAGCGTTGCGATAGCGGACGGGGGAAAACTGTTTTTT. Translation gives CSVAIADGGKLFF. The entire variable domain, with the rest obtained from reference TRBV29-1 and TRBJ1-4, is as follows: SAVISQKPSRDICQRGTSLTIQCQVDSQVTMMFWYRQQPGQSLTLIATANQGSEATYESGFVIDKFPISRPNLTFSTLTVSNMSPEDSSIYLCSVAIADGGKLFFGSGTQLSVL.

This clone was counted only a few times. The CDR3 bases are TGTGCCAGCAGTTCAACGGAGACAGGGGTGTGGACTGAAGCTTTCTTT. This translates into CASSSTETGVWTEAFF. This chain joins TRBV6-5 and TRBJ1-1; 8 nucleotides agree with TRBD1. J lost 5 bases, V lost 4 bases, and 12 bases had no gene match. The CDR3 loop spans 16 amino acids. Germline loops: CDR1 MNHEY, CDR2 SVGAGI.

V and J are TRBV5-1 and TRBJ1-6; 8 bases agree with TRBD1. Germline V gene lookup returns CDR1 SGHRS and CDR2 YFSETQ. Unmatched junction bases numbered 4, after V lost 4 bases and J lost 7 bases. The CDR3 spans 14 residues. CDR3 loop: CASSVTGANSPLHF. The CDR3 DNA follows: TGCGCCAGCAGCGTGACAGGGGCGAATTCACCCCTCCACTTT.

This clone occurred many times. This chain joins TRBV11-2 and TRBJ1-1; TRBD1 agrees at 10 bases. Germline CDR1 reads SGHAT; CDR2 reads FQNNGV. This CDR3 spans 14 amino acids. With 3 bases clipped from V and 6 bases from J, the junction kept 4 bases outside the gene matches. For the CDR3, the DNA is TGTGCCAGCAGCTTTCGACAGGGGGCTGCTGAAGCTTTCTTT. Translation: CASSFRQGAAEAFF.

The chain combines TRBV4-1 with TRBJ2-7, with D tentatively TRBD2 (6 bases). CDR1 is MGHRA and CDR2 is YSYEKL in the germline V gene. The CDR3 consists of 16 residues. V lost 0 bases to trimming and J lost 1 base, with 13 bases between them. This CDR3 reads CASSQEPAGNSYEQYF. The CDR3 DNA sequence: TGCGCCAGCAGCCAAGAGCCTGCGGGGAATTCCTACGAGCAGTACTTC.

This chain links TRBV24-1 with TRBJ1-2; 10 positions agree with TRBD1. The germline CDR1 and CDR2 sequences are KGHDR and SFDVKD. Germline trimming cut 11 bases from V and 3 bases from J; bases unmatched to any gene: 20. The CDR3 is 18 residues long. The CDR3 DNA follows: TGTGCCAGCGCTCCTACTCAGCGGGGGGACAGGGGTGACTATGGCTACACCTTC. Protein sequence: CASAPTQRGDRGDYGYTF.

In this sample, this clone is medium-sized. The chain couples TRBV12-3 or TRBV12-4 to TRBJ2-7, with 7 nucleotides matching TRBD1. Trimming removed 6 bases from V and 2 bases from J; junction bases left unmatched: 4. The CDR3 loop spans 13 amino acids. As DNA, the CDR3 is TGTGCCAGCAGAAAAGGGACAGCCTACGAGCAGTACTTC. Translated: CASRKGTAYEQYF.

The chain has TRBV11-2 and TRBJ1-1; no firm D call. CDR1 is SGHAT, CDR2 FQNNGV, per germline. This CDR3 region has 15 residues. V was pared by 5 bases and J by 0 bases, with 13 bases between. The CDR3 spells CASSGEVGLNTEAFF. CDR3 coding DNA: TGTGCCAGCAGCGGGGAGGTGGGGTTGAACACTGAAGCTTTCTTT.

This clone occurred many times. The rearrangement links TRBV10-2 to TRBJ2-1; D is unresolved. This CDR3 has 13 amino acids. Trimming pared 6 bases from V and 4 bases from J, leaving 10 bases between. Germline V lookup: CDR1 WSHSY, CDR2 SAAADI. This CDR3 reads CASSETLYNEQFF. In nucleotides, the CDR3 is TGCGCCAGCAGCGAGACTTTGTACAATGAGCAGTTCTTC.

This clone has at least ten counts. The chain employs TRBV7-8 and TRBJ1-6, with TRBD1 as a possible D gene (5 bases). The V and J ends lost 4 bases and 8 bases respectively, with 21 bases between them. The CDR3 contains 17 residues. Per the germline V gene, CDR1 is SGHVS and CDR2 is FQNEAQ. In DNA form, the CDR3 reads TGTGCCAGCAGCTACCAGGGAGCTCTGGCTTTCGATTCACCCCTCCACTTT. Its translation is CASSYQGALAFDSPLHF.

This chain joins TRBV12-3 or TRBV12-4 and TRBJ1-6, with TRBD1 matching over 7 bases. This CDR3 has 15 residues. The V and J ends lost 6 bases and 6 bases, in that order; junction bases with no gene match: 8. The CDR3 DNA reads as TGTGCCAGCAGCCCCCCTGGACAGGTTAATTCACCCCTCCACTTT. It encodes CASSPPGQVNSPLHF.

This clone has ten or more counts. The chain has TRBV20-1 and TRBJ1-4; D is undetermined. With 0 bases removed from V and 7 bases from J, the gap between germline ends came to 6 bases. The CDR3 length is 12 residues. Germline V gives CDR1 DFQATT, CDR2 SNEGSKA (reference sequence). CDR3 in DNA: TGCAGTGCTAGAGAGGGTTCTGAAAAACTGTTTTTT. Its translation: CSAREGSEKLFF.

Comment on this clone: The junction departs from germline at one end; a sequencing error may be responsible. This chain links TRBV6-2 or TRBV6-3 with TRBJ1-2; no firm D call. The CDR3 runs to 13 residues. Germline CDR1 reads MNHEY; CDR2 reads SVGEGT. CDR3 DNA: TGTGCTAGCAGTGTAGCTCCCTTGGGGGGCTACACCTTC. Protein: CASSVAPLGGYTF.

This clone was seen many times. The genes are TRBV12-3 or TRBV12-4 and TRBJ1-2; maybe TRBD1 (6 bases). This CDR3 is 15 amino acids long. Trimming took off 0 bases at V and 2 bases at J, with 10 bases between the two ends. CDR3 region: CASSLALGGNYGYTF. The CDR3 DNA is TGTGCCAGCAGTTTAGCGCTAGGGGGGAACTATGGCTACACCTTC.

The chain employs TRBV27 and TRBJ2-7; the D is unclear. V lost 6 bases to trimming and J lost 2 bases, with 14 bases between them. The CDR3 loop spans 14 amino acids. Germline loops: CDR1 MNHEY, CDR2 SMNVEV (reference sequence). The CDR3: CASRGGSAAYEQYF. CDR3 nucleotide sequence: TGTGCCAGCAGGGGCGGTAGTGCCGCCTACGAGCAGTACTTC.

The DNA for the CDR3 is TGTGCCAGCAGCTTTGCCGCCGGACTAGATTTTACCCTCGTAGATACGCAGTATTTT. Amino acids: CASSFAAGLDFTLVDTQYF. V gene TRBV5-4 combines with J gene TRBJ2-3, with 7 bases matching TRBD2. The germline CDR1 and CDR2 sequences are SGHNT and YYREEE (reference sequence). The junction had 20 bases not matched to a gene; V was cut back by 2 bases and J by 5 bases. The CDR3 loop spans 19 amino acids.

The chain recombines TRBV9 with TRBJ2-3; 7 bases align to TRBD2. The CDR3 has 15 residues. The V gene's germline CDR1 is SGDLS and CDR2 YYNGEE. The V gene end was trimmed by 3 bases and the J gene end by 2 bases; junction bases not matched to a gene: 6. The CDR3 coding sequence is TGTGCCAGCAGCGCCCGGACTAGTTTCACAGATACGCAGTATTTT. It yields the protein CASSARTSFTDTQYF.

This clone was detected ten times or more. The chain recombines TRBV18 with TRBJ1-5, with D tentatively TRBD1 (6 bases). Trimming took 3 bases from V and 6 from J, leaving 12 bases between them. The CDR3 is made up of 14 amino acids. The germline V gene has CDR1 KGHSH and CDR2 LQKENI. The CDR3 DNA is TGTGCCAGCTCACCTAACAGGGTCGGTCAGCCCCAGCATTTT. Residues: CASSPNRVGQPQHF.

This clone was detected ten times or more. The CDR3 region is CASSLRFLGFANTGELFF. DNA for the CDR3: TGTGCCAGCAGCTTAAGATTCCTGGGTTTCGCGAACACCGGGGAGCTGTTTTTT. The chain links TRBV7-3 to TRBJ2-2; D unresolved. Germline values: CDR1 SGHTA, CDR2 FQGTGA. The V gene lost 1 base and the J gene lost 0 bases, with 15 bases spanning the gap. This CDR3 spans 18 amino acids.

This chain links TRBV19 with TRBJ2-1; the D gene is possibly TRBD2 (6 bases). The CDR3 contains 19 residues. Looked up from germline, CDR1 is LNHDA and CDR2 is SQIVND (reference sequence). V was pared by 1 base and J by 0 bases, with 19 bases between. The CDR3 DNA reads TGTGCCAGTAGTATAGCCGGGCTAGCGTATTTCCGCTCCTACAATGAGCAGTTCTTC. Translation gives CASSIAGLAYFRSYNEQFF.